The next 20 T cell receptor beta chains were all read from a single sample in a study of CD4 T cells in relation to SARS-CoV-2 and coronaviruses. Assay used: immunoSEQ multiplex PCR; TCRdb lists only in-frame clones, some missing. Altogether some 16,000 clones are present, around 76% being singletons, with the ten largest covering 30% to 35%. For these TCRs, the target antigens are not known. Before the COVID-19 pandemic, during about 2010-2019, CD4+ T cells were taken from unexposed donors. After roughly 9 days of culture, CD4+ T cells were isolated. The sample taken for sequencing was CD4+ T cells from PBMCs, cultured in vitro. The receptors stem from a human donor in good health.

V usage is TRBV29-1 and J usage is TRBJ2-2; no clear D gene. The CDR3 sequence is 12 residues long. The V gene's germline CDR1 is SQVTM and CDR2 ANQGSEA. V was pared by 4 bases and J by 1 base, with 4 bases between. The CDR3 loop is CSVGKNTGELFF. In nucleotides, the CDR3 is TGCAGCGTTGGTAAGAACACCGGGGAGCTGTTTTTT.

V usage is TRBV2 and J usage is TRBJ2-3; TRBD2 matches 7 bases. Looked up from germline, CDR1 is SNHLY and CDR2 is FYNNEI. Germline trimming cut 3 bases from V and 4 bases from J; bases unmatched to any gene: 7. The CDR3 is made up of 15 amino acids. The CDR3 DNA sequence: TGTGCCAGCAGTGAGCGGGCGGGGGATGCAGATACGCAGTATTTT. Translation gives CASSERAGDADTQYF.

This rearrangement joins TRBV5-1 to TRBJ1-1, with D uncertain. Trimming cost V 4 bases and J 1 base, with 8 bases left between them. Germline loops: CDR1 SGHRS, CDR2 YFSETQ. The CDR3 loop spans 13 amino acids. The DNA of the CDR3 is TGCGCCAGCAGCCCCGGAGGGAACACTGAAGCTTTCTTT. Translating it yields CASSPGGNTEAFF. The full variable domain, completed using reference TRBV5-1 and TRBJ1-1, is KAGVTQTPRYLIKTRGQQVTLSCSPISGHRSVSWYQQTPGQGLQFLFEYFSETQRNKGNFPGRFSGRQFSNSRSEMNVSTLELGDSALYLCASSPGGNTEAFFGQGTRLTVV.

V gene TRBV5-5 combines with J gene TRBJ2-1; possibly TRBD2 for D (6 bases). The CDR3 spans 15 residues. The germline V gene has CDR1 SGHKS and CDR2 YYEKEE (reference sequence). V was clipped by 2 bases and J by 0 bases, with 9 bases between them. The CDR3 DNA follows: TGTGCCAGCAGCTTTGCGGGGATCTCCTACAATGAGCAGTTCTTC. It yields the protein CASSFAGISYNEQFF.

This sequence joins TRBV20-1 and TRBJ2-3, with TRBD2 matching 7 bases. Germline loops: CDR1 DFQATT, CDR2 SNEGSKA (reference sequence). With 3 bases clipped from V and 1 base from J, the junction kept 7 bases outside the gene matches. The CDR3 contains 15 residues. CDR3 DNA: TGCAGTGCTAGTAGGCCGGGGGGACGCACAGATACGCAGTATTTT. This gives the protein CSASRPGGRTDTQYF.

CDR3 sequence (DNA): TGTGCCAGTAGCCTTACAGGGGTGTATGAAAAACTGTTTTTT. Its translation: CASSLTGVYEKLFF. J is TRBJ1-4 and V is TRBV25-1, with 7 bases aligning to TRBD1. CDR3 length: 14 residues. Per the germline V gene, CDR1 is MGHDK and CDR2 is SYGVNS. V lost 9 bases, J lost 6 bases, and 10 bases stayed unmatched.

The V gene is TRBV5-6, the J gene TRBJ2-3; D may correspond to TRBD1 or TRBD2 (5 bases each). The germline V gene encodes CDR1 SGHDT and CDR2 YYEEEE. The CDR3 loop spans 16 amino acids. V lost 3 bases and J 0 bases, leaving 14 bases between the germline ends. For the CDR3, the DNA is TGTGCCAGCAGCTCAACCCCGGGACCTAGCACAGATACGCAGTATTTT. Translation: CASSSTPGPSTDTQYF.

This chain uses TRBV6-5 with TRBJ2-5, with a tentative D call TRBD2 (6 bases). Germline V gives CDR1 MNHEY, CDR2 SVGAGI. Between the trimmed V and J ends, which lost 0 bases and 5 bases, there was a span of 13 bases. The CDR3 is 15 amino acids. Here the CDR3 DNA reads TGTGCCAGCAGTTACTCGGCAGATGGGAGGGAGACCCAGTACTTC. Translation gives CASSYSADGRETQYF.

The chain is built from TRBV4-2 and TRBJ2-5; D uncertain. V was shortened by 0 bases and J by 4 bases, with 3 bases between the two germline ends. There are 12 residues in the CDR3. Germline CDR1 and CDR2: LGHNA and YNFKEQ. The CDR3 protein is CASSQDRETQYF. In nucleotides, the CDR3 is TGTGCCAGCAGCCAAGATCGAGAGACCCAGTACTTC.

This chain joins TRBV4-1 and TRBJ2-7; 10 bases fit TRBD1. The CDR3 consists of 17 residues. V shed 2 bases, J shed 0 bases, and the junction held 7 bases outside the gene matches. CDR1 is MGHRA and CDR2 is YSYEKL in the germline V gene. For the CDR3, the DNA is TGCGCCAGCAGCCAAAGCCCGGGACAGGGGTTCTCCTACGAGCAGTACTTC. It yields the protein CASSQSPGQGFSYEQYF.

The V and J genes are TRBV6-2 or TRBV6-3 and TRBJ2-1, with 9 bases aligning to TRBD1. Germline V gene lookup returns CDR1 MNHEY and CDR2 SVGEGT. V trimming: 2 bases; J trimming: 7 bases; junction bases outside the gene matches: 12. The CDR3 length is 17 residues. In nucleotides, the CDR3 is TGTGCCAGCAGTTACCGAGAGGGGACAGGGTCGTGGAATGAGCAGTTCTTC. As protein: CASSYREGTGSWNEQFF.

This rearrangement joins TRBV19 to TRBJ2-7; D is undetermined. The CDR3 has 14 residues. Germline values: CDR1 LNHDA, CDR2 SQIVND (reference sequence). V was cut by 0 bases and J by 0 bases, with 6 bases left in between. The CDR3 bases are TGTGCCAGTAGTATAGATCTCCCCTCCTACGAGCAGTACTTC. Protein sequence: CASSIDLPSYEQYF.

This chain uses TRBV7-9 with TRBJ2-5; D may correspond to TRBD1 or TRBD2 (6 bases each). The CDR3 runs to 14 residues. Germline loops: CDR1 SEHNR, CDR2 FQNEAQ (reference sequence). V was shortened by 3 bases and J by 4 bases, with 12 bases between the two germline ends. CDR3 bases: TGTGCCAGCAGCTTTAACAGGGAGGCAGAGACCCAGTACTTC. Amino acid sequence: CASSFNREAETQYF.

The chain links TRBV5-6 to TRBJ1-2; D possibly corresponds to TRBD1 (6 bases). Germline V CDR1 and CDR2: SGHDT, YYEEEE. Trimming stripped 4 bases from V and 4 bases from J, with 20 bases between. The CDR3 loop spans 16 amino acids. The chain's CDR3 is CASSPPDLARGYGYTF. CDR3 sequence (DNA): TGTGCCAGCAGCCCGCCCGACCTGGCCAGGGGCTATGGCTACACCTTC.

This rearrangement joins TRBV6-2 or TRBV6-3 to TRBJ2-7; 7 nucleotides match TRBD2. This CDR3 is built from 18 residues. With V trimmed by 3 bases and J by 3 bases, 17 bases remained unmatched. The germline V gene has CDR1 MNHEY and CDR2 SVGEGT. The CDR3 region is CASSYSIQREATNYEQYF. The CDR3 DNA follows: TGTGCCAGCAGTTATTCGATCCAGCGGGAAGCGACTAACTACGAGCAGTACTTC.

The chain couples TRBV19 to TRBJ2-2, with 8 bases that match TRBD2. The V gene end was trimmed by 7 bases and the J gene end by 3 bases; junction bases not matched to a gene: 7. CDR3 length equals 15 residues. From germline, CDR1 is LNHDA and CDR2 SQIVND (reference sequence). The chain's CDR3 is CASNPPGGDTGELFF. The CDR3 DNA reads as TGTGCCAGTAACCCCCCGGGGGGGGACACCGGGGAGCTGTTTTTT.

The CDR3 loop reads CASSQEGVAGYNEQFF. CDR3 nucleotide sequence: TGCGCCAGCAGCCAAGAGGGGGTGGCGGGCTACAATGAGCAGTTCTTC. J is TRBJ2-1 and V is TRBV4-3; D possibly uses TRBD1 or TRBD2 (5 bases each). CDR1 and CDR2 (germline): LGHNA, YSLEER. The CDR3 is made up of 16 amino acids. V lost 0 bases and J lost 3, with 12 bases in between.

V gene TRBV12-5 combines with J gene TRBJ2-3; D remains unclear. Germline loops: CDR1 LGHNT, CDR2 FRNRAP. The CDR3 loop spans 15 amino acids. The V gene lost 5 bases and the J gene lost 3 bases, with 15 bases spanning the gap. In nucleotides, the CDR3 is TGTGCTAGTGGTAGAACGTACGAGGCGACAGATACGCAGTATTTT. Protein product: CASGRTYEATDTQYF.

The genes are TRBV5-8 and TRBJ2-3; 11 nucleotides match TRBD2. This CDR3 spans 16 amino acids. Losses at the gene ends were 1 base for V and 6 bases for J; bases not matched to a gene: 7. CDR1 and CDR2 from the germline V gene are SGHTS and YDEGEE. The CDR3 spells CASSLISGGAFDTQYF. As DNA, the CDR3 is TGTGCCAGCAGCTTGATTAGCGGGGGGGCCTTTGATACGCAGTATTTT.

A few counts support this clone. The chain links TRBV9 to TRBJ2-3; 8 nucleotides align to TRBD2. The germline CDR1 and CDR2 sequences are SGDLS and YYNGEE. V shed 0 bases, J shed 3 bases, and the junction held 6 bases outside the gene matches. The CDR3 runs 16 residues. The CDR3 sequence: CASSVAGLAGTDTQYF. In nucleotides, the CDR3 is TGTGCCAGCAGCGTAGCAGGGCTAGCGGGTACAGATACGCAGTATTTT.